This T cell receptor (beta chain) came from a study of beta chain features in type 1 diabetes. Whole-study results and caveats: When Type 1 diabetes patients were examined, their TCRB CDR3s proved moderately but significantly shorter in all four CD4+ subsets. TCRB repertoires of naive, central memory and Treg cells appeared more similar among patients than among healthy donors. Insertions were fewer and deletions more numerous at VDJ junctions in type 1 diabetes patients.

In its sample, this clone was seen once. The antigen is undetermined. Looked up from germline, CDR1 is SGHAT and CDR2 is FQDESV (reference sequence). The V segment lost 1 base and the J segment 6 bases; nucleotides outside the gene matches: 2. The CDR3 spans 13 residues. It was via CD45RO/CCR7/CD25/CD127/CD95/CD27 that CD4+ naive, central memory, regulatory and stem cell-like memory cells were sorted. Every bit of the isolated RNA underwent reverse transcription, so sequencing read expressed TCRB transcripts. TCRdb's table, derived via immunoSEQ multiplex PCR, lists solely in-frame clones and lacks some. The sample carries hundreds of thousands of clones, 17% recorded once.

The clonotype was recovered from a young woman in good health. The sequenced sample was naive CD4+ T cells from blood. The chain employs TRBV11-1 and TRBJ2-7; 8 bases fit TRBD1. CDR3: CASSLGQGSEQYF. The DNA for the CDR3 is TGTGCCAGCAGCTTAGGACAGGGGTCCGAGCAGTACTTC.